The 21 T cell receptor beta chains given below trace back to one sample, sequenced in a study of vaccination and CD4 T cells after COVID-19. Treatment described: roughly nine-day PBMC culture with coronavirus spike peptide pools or control peptides (ViraFEST assay). No antigen is known for these receptors. With the Oncomine TCR Beta short-read assay, DNA from cultured CD4+ T cells was sequenced. TCRdb independently ran MiXCR on the PCR reads; one entry per CDR3 protein. The data contain about 7,000 distinct CDR3 sequences, 51% of them singletons. Sequences were obtained from CD4+ T cells from blood, cultured in vitro. The receptors were gathered from a human donor who had recovered from COVID-19.

The table lists this clonotype with a few counts. The rearrangement joins TRBV7-2 to TRBJ2-1; TRBD2 matches at 11 bases. The V and J ends lost 5 bases and 0 bases, in that order; junction bases with no gene match: 12. This CDR3 is 19 amino acids long. Germline CDR1 SGHTA, CDR2 FQGNSA. The CDR3 loop is CASSLSHSGTSGSYNEQFF. The DNA of the CDR3 is TGTGCCAGCAGCCTATCCCATTCCGGGACTAGCGGCTCCTACAATGAGCAGTTCTTC.

This clonotype was seen only a few times. The gene calls are TRBV6-1 and TRBJ2-2; TRBD1 matches 9 bases. The junction had 7 bases not matched to a gene; V was cut back by 7 bases and J by 7 bases. The length of the CDR3 is 14 residues. Germline V gene lookup returns CDR1 MNHNS and CDR2 SASEGT. Written as DNA, the CDR3 is TGTGCCAGCACCTACAGGGGGCTAGGCGGGGAGCTGTTTTTT. Encoded protein: CASTYRGLGGELFF.

Judged by abundance, this clonotype is medium-sized. The chain joins TRBV20-1 to TRBJ2-1; TRBD2 matches 14 bases. This CDR3 spans 16 amino acids. Looked up from germline, CDR1 is DFQATT and CDR2 is SNEGSKA (reference sequence). V shed 2 bases and J 7 bases; nucleotides not matched to a gene: 7. The CDR3 reads CSARPGLAGGANEQFF. For the CDR3, the DNA is TGCAGTGCTAGACCCGGACTAGCGGGAGGTGCAAATGAGCAGTTCTTC.

The V and J genes are TRBV18 and TRBJ1-5, with 8 nucleotides matching TRBD1. The trim removed 8 bases at V and 6 bases at J, leaving 9 bases unmatched. Per germline, CDR1 KGHSH and CDR2 LQKENI. CDR3 length: 14 amino acids. CDR3 sequence: CASAGQGVGQPQHF. In nucleotides, the CDR3 is TGTGCCAGCGCCGGACAGGGCGTAGGTCAGCCCCAGCATTTT.

This clonotype was seen more than once but under ten times. V is TRBV7-2 and J is TRBJ1-2, with D possibly matching TRBD1 (6 bases). V was pared by 5 bases and J by 3 bases, with 16 bases between. The CDR3 has 15 residues. In germline, CDR1 is SGHTA, CDR2 FQGNSA. The CDR3 loop reads CASSVTGKKHYGYTF. DNA of the CDR3: TGTGCCAGCAGCGTCACAGGGAAGAAGCACTATGGCTACACCTTC.

This clonotype has only a few counts. The chain joins TRBV24-1 to TRBJ2-3; D is ambiguous. Germline V gene sequence: CDR1 KGHDR, CDR2 SFDVKD. The CDR3 covers 12 residues. V was cut by 1 base and J by 4 bases, with 2 bases left in between. The CDR3 DNA reads TGTGCCACCAGTGATTTTGCAGATACGCAGTATTTT. Its translation: CATSDFADTQYF.

The chain links TRBV15 to TRBJ2-2; 7 positions match TRBD2. Per germline, CDR1 LNHNV and CDR2 YYDKDF (reference sequence). The junction had 6 bases not matched to a gene; V was cut back by 5 bases and J by 6 bases. This CDR3 region has 14 residues. The CDR3 sequence: CATSGGGLPGELFF. CDR3 nucleotide sequence: TGTGCCACCAGCGGGGGGGGTCTCCCCGGGGAGCTGTTTTTT. The entire variable domain, with the rest obtained from reference TRBV15 and TRBJ2-2, is as follows: DAMVIQNPRYQVTQFGKPVTLSCSQTLNHNVMYWYQQKSSQAPKLLFHYYDKDFNNEADTPDNFQSRRPNTSFCFLDIRSPGLGDTAMYLCATSGGGLPGELFFGEGSRLTVL.

Only a few counts were recorded for this clonotype. The V gene is TRBV19, the J gene TRBJ1-1; D may be TRBD1 (5 bases). V was pared by 7 bases and J by 4 bases, with 16 bases between. CDR3 length equals 14 residues. Germline V gives CDR1 LNHDA, CDR2 SQIVND (reference sequence). The CDR3 region has the DNA TGTGCCAGTACCACGGGGGGGGGAGTCACTGAAGCTTTCTTT. It is translated as CASTTGGGVTEAFF.

The count of this clonotype is one. The chain joins TRBV5-1 to TRBJ2-3, with D perhaps TRBD2 (6 bases). CDR3 length: 12 amino acids. Germline V lookup: CDR1 SGHRS, CDR2 YFSETQ. V shed 7 bases and J shed 2 bases, with 8 bases lying between them. The CDR3 DNA reads TGCGCCAGCGGGGAGGACACAGATACGCAGTATTTT. Translation gives CASGEDTDTQYF.

The gene calls are TRBV19 and TRBJ2-7; 9 nucleotides align to TRBD1. Germline V gives CDR1 LNHDA, CDR2 SQIVND (reference sequence). Trimming took 6 bases from V and 2 from J; bases not matched to a gene: 8. The CDR3 has 15 residues. CDR3 loop: CASRLTGTGTYEQYF. The CDR3 DNA sequence: TGTGCCAGTAGACTCACCGGGACAGGGACCTACGAGCAGTACTTC. The full variable domain, with the rest looked up from reference TRBV19 and TRBJ2-7, is DGGITQSPKYLFRKEGQNVTLSCEQNLNHDAMYWYRQDPGQGLRLIYYSQIVNDFQKGDIAEGYSVSREKKESFPLTVTSAQKNPTAFYLCASRLTGTGTYEQYFGPGTRLTVT.

The chain carries TRBV6-2 or TRBV6-3 and TRBJ1-2; TRBD1 is a possible D gene (6 bases). V was clipped by 4 bases and J by 6 bases, with 15 bases between them. The CDR3 totals 14 residues. Germline CDR1 is MNHEY and CDR2 is SVGEGT. In DNA form, the CDR3 reads TGTGCCAGCAGTTTCCTACTACAGGGAGATGGCTACACCTTC. Amino acid sequence: CASSFLLQGDGYTF.

This chain connects TRBV4-3 to TRBJ2-1; 10 bases match TRBD1. The V and J ends lost 1 base and 9 bases, in that order; junction bases with no gene match: 6. The germline CDR1 and CDR2 sequences are LGHNA and YSLEER. The CDR3 has 15 residues. CDR3 protein: CASSQGGQGEGEQFF. The CDR3 DNA reads as TGCGCCAGCAGCCAAGGTGGACAGGGGGAAGGTGAGCAGTTCTTC.

The J gene is TRBJ2-7, the V gene TRBV20-1; 10 nucleotides match TRBD1. The CDR3 contains 13 residues. Germline V CDR1 and CDR2: DFQATT, SNEGSKA (reference sequence). V was pared by 3 bases and J by 4 bases, with 3 bases of the junction left unmatched. The CDR3 DNA sequence: TGCAGTGCTAGGGACAGGGGGGATTACGAGCAGTACTTC. Protein product: CSARDRGDYEQYF.

This clonotype appeared a few times. The chain employs TRBV7-3 and TRBJ1-2; D not resolved. Germline CDR1 is SGHTA and CDR2 is FQGTGA. Trimming stripped 5 bases from V and 5 bases from J, with 18 bases between. The CDR3 consists of 15 residues. The CDR3 spells CASSATAGSQYGYTF. CDR3 bases: TGTGCCAGCAGCGCAACGGCAGGATCTCAATATGGCTACACCTTC. Combining the CDR3 with reference TRBV7-3 and TRBJ1-2 gives the whole variable domain GAGVSQTPSNKVTEKGKYVELRCDPISGHTALYWYRQSLGQGPEFLIYFQGTGAADDSGLPNDRFFAVRPEGSVSTLKIQRTERGDSAVYLCASSATAGSQYGYTFGSGTRLTVV.

The gene calls are TRBV4-2 and TRBJ2-3, with D possibly TRBD1 on 8 matching bases. CDR3 length: 16 residues. Per the germline V gene, CDR1 is LGHNA and CDR2 is YNFKEQ. V was shortened by 1 base and J by 3 bases, with 14 bases between the two germline ends. The CDR3 DNA is TGTGCCAGCAGCCAAGTTGGACAGGGAGGGACAGATACGCAGTATTTT. Amino acids: CASSQVGQGGTDTQYF.

About this clonotype: The junction departs from the called germline gene at one end, perhaps through a read error. The chain links TRBV6-4 to TRBJ1-3, with D unclear. The CDR3 spans 12 residues. Germline V lookup: CDR1 MRHNA, CDR2 SNTAGT. The CDR3 region is CATGVGIDTMYF. The CDR3 region has the DNA TGTGCCACCGGCGTGGGGATTGACACCATGTATTTT.

The V call is TRBV12-3 or TRBV12-4, the J call TRBJ2-5; a weak D match, TRBD2 (5 bases). V was shortened by 6 bases and J by 5 bases, with 16 bases between the two germline ends. This CDR3 has 14 amino acids. The CDR3 is CASSPERVSETQYF. The CDR3 nucleotides are TGTGCCAGCAGCCCAGAGAGGGTCAGCGAGACCCAGTACTTC.

This chain uses TRBV7-2 with TRBJ1-1; no clear D. CDR1 is SGHTA, CDR2 FQGNSA, per germline. V was cut by 1 base and J by 0 bases, with 9 bases left in between. CDR3 length: 15 amino acids. CDR3 sequence reads: CASSLVLLVNTEAFF. The CDR3 DNA is TGTGCCAGCAGCTTAGTGTTGTTGGTGAACACTGAAGCTTTCTTT. Full variable domain (missing parts from reference TRBV7-2 and TRBJ1-1): GAGVSQSPSNKVTEKGKDVELRCDPISGHTALYWYRQSLGQGLEFLIYFQGNSAPDKSGLPSDRFSAERTGGSVSTLTIQRTQQEDSAVYLCASSLVLLVNTEAFFGQGTRLTVV.

The chain has TRBV24-1 and TRBJ2-5; 7 bases are a match to TRBD1. After removal of 3 bases from V and 4 bases from J, the junction contained 7 bases not matched to a gene. The CDR3 has 15 amino acids. CDR1 KGHDR and CDR2 SFDVKD come from the germline V gene. CDR3 sequence reads: CATSDRDRGAETQYF. The CDR3 coding sequence is TGTGCCACCAGTGATCGGGACAGAGGGGCAGAGACCCAGTACTTC.

This clonotype has only a few counts. The chain joins TRBV20-1 to TRBJ2-3, with a weak D call TRBD1 (5 bases). CDR3 length: 12 residues. The germline V gene has CDR1 DFQATT and CDR2 SNEGSKA (reference sequence). V was trimmed by 6 bases and J by 11 bases, leaving 18 bases between them. CDR3 amino acids: CSALGPESGQYF. CDR3 DNA sequence: TGCAGTGCCTTGGGGCCAGAGAGTGGGCAGTATTTT.

The V call is TRBV11-2, the J call TRBJ1-6; no clear D gene. V lost 1 base, J lost 10 bases, and 8 bases lay in between. Per germline, CDR1 SGHAT and CDR2 FQNNGV. This CDR3 region has 13 residues. The CDR3 spells CASSLAWGSPLHF. Written as DNA, the CDR3 is TGTGCCAGCAGCTTAGCTTGGGGATCACCCCTCCACTTT.